Each of the 23 T cell receptor beta chains below was sequenced from the same sample in a study of T-cell memory formation after mild COVID-19. TCRdb called the 5' RACE reads again in MiXCR, with one record for every CDR3 protein. The table shows some 48,000 distinct CDR3 sequences, with more than 10% occurring only once. The sample was PBMCs or a T cell subset sorted from them (not recorded which). These receptors all stem from a man younger than 30 who had mild COVID-19 (a few samples of this study predate the infection). Cell type and time point are not known.

CDR3 DNA: TGCGCCAGCAGCGCCGCGGGACACCCCTACGAGCAGTACTTC. Translated, it gives CASSAAGHPYEQYF. The V gene is TRBV10-1, the J gene TRBJ2-7; either TRBD1 or TRBD2 may supply D (6 bases each). Trimming shortened V by 6 bases and J by 2 bases, and 14 bases separated the two germline ends. Germline CDR1 reads WNHNN; CDR2 reads SYGVQD (reference sequence). This CDR3 spans 14 amino acids.

In this sample, this clonotype turned up a few times. The chain is built from TRBV20-1 and TRBJ2-5; D remains unclear. The CDR3 runs 16 residues. The V and J ends lost 4 bases and 1 base respectively, with 19 bases between them. Germline V CDR1 and CDR2: DFQATT, SNEGSKA (reference sequence). CDR3 in amino acids: CSAKDGRKASQETQYF. The DNA for the CDR3 is TGCAGTGCTAAGGACGGACGGAAAGCAAGCCAAGAGACCCAGTACTTC.

This clonotype was counted many times. For the CDR3, the DNA is TGTGCCAGCGGAACACCCCGGGACAGAGAGTACTTC. Translated, it gives CASGTPRDREYF. The chain has TRBV6-6 and TRBJ2-7; 7 positions agree with TRBD1. V was clipped by 8 bases and J by 11 bases; unmatched bases: 12. In germline, CDR1 is MNHNY, CDR2 SVGAGI (reference sequence). This CDR3 comprises 12 residues.

The chain combines TRBV7-9 with TRBJ2-3, with D perhaps being TRBD1 or TRBD2 (5 bases each). The germline V gene has CDR1 SEHNR and CDR2 FQNEAQ (reference sequence). This CDR3 is 14 amino acids long. V was shortened by 8 bases and J by 2 bases, with 14 bases between the two germline ends. The chain's CDR3 is CASHRDQYTDTQYF. DNA of the CDR3: TGTGCCAGCCACCGGGACCAATACACAGATACGCAGTATTTT.

This chain joins TRBV12-3 or TRBV12-4 and TRBJ2-6; 12 bases are shared with TRBD1. V lost 3 bases, J lost 0 bases, and 12 bases stayed unmatched. CDR3 length: 21 amino acids. The CDR3 DNA is TGTGCCAGCAGTTTTATACGGTACCGGGACAGGGGGCACTCTGGGGCCAACGTCCTGACTTTC. Its protein product is CASSFIRYRDRGHSGANVLTF.

This clonotype showed up just a few times. The V and J genes are TRBV4-3 and TRBJ2-1; the D gene is possibly TRBD1 (5 bases). The CDR3 covers 16 residues. V was clipped by 3 bases and J by 0 bases, with 12 bases between them. From germline, CDR1 is LGHNA and CDR2 YSLEER. CDR3 sequence: CASSHLGHTSYNEQFF. DNA of the CDR3: TGCGCCAGCAGCCACCTCGGACACACCTCCTACAATGAGCAGTTCTTC.

The sample holds a few counts of this clonotype. The chain employs TRBV3-1 and TRBJ2-7; 7 nucleotides agree with TRBD1. Germline CDR1 and CDR2: LGHDT and YNNKEL (reference sequence). The V gene end was trimmed by 4 bases and the J gene end by 7 bases; junction bases not matched to a gene: 13. This CDR3 spans 15 amino acids. As DNA, the CDR3 is TGTGCCAGCAGCCCGGATCTTGGACAGGACAGGGAGCAGTACTTC. It codes for CASSPDLGQDREQYF.

The rearrangement links TRBV6-2 or TRBV6-3 to TRBJ2-5; D is uncertain. The CDR3 contains 13 residues. V shed 4 bases and J shed 4 bases, with 10 bases lying between them. The germline V gene has CDR1 MNHEY and CDR2 SVGEGT. The CDR3 region has the DNA TGTGCCAGCAGTTTAATCGGTCGAGAGACCCAGTACTTC. The encoded protein is CASSLIGRETQYF.

This chain connects TRBV7-6 to TRBJ1-2; possible D gene TRBD1, 5 bases. Per the germline V gene, CDR1 is SGHVS and CDR2 is FNYEAQ. Trimming took off 1 base at V and 0 bases at J, with 9 bases between the two ends. This CDR3 has 15 amino acids. The CDR3 DNA sequence: TGTGCCAGCAGCTTAGGAGCAGGGCCTAACTATGGCTACACCTTC. This gives the protein CASSLGAGPNYGYTF. Combining the CDR3 with reference TRBV7-6 and TRBJ1-2 gives the whole variable domain GAGVSQSPRYKVTKRGQDVALRCDPISGHVSLYWYRQALGQGPEFLTYFNYEAQQDKSGLPNDRFSAERPEGSISTLTIQRTEQRDSAMYRCASSLGAGPNYGYTFGSGTRLTVV.

This clonotype was seen a few times. The V gene is TRBV19, the J gene TRBJ2-1, with a possible D match to TRBD2 (6 bases). CDR1 and CDR2 from the germline V gene are LNHDA and SQIVND (reference sequence). The V gene lost 3 bases and the J gene lost 1 base, with 10 bases spanning the gap. This CDR3 spans 15 amino acids. This CDR3 is CASSIYGGSYNEQFF. CDR3 nucleotides: TGTGCCAGTAGTATTTACGGGGGATCCTACAATGAGCAGTTCTTC.

This clonotype occurred a few times. The J gene is TRBJ2-7, the V gene TRBV19, with D maybe TRBD2 (5 bases). Germline V lookup: CDR1 LNHDA, CDR2 SQIVND (reference sequence). Trimming removed 0 bases from V and 2 bases from J, with 11 bases in between. This CDR3 comprises 15 residues. For the CDR3, the DNA is TGTGCCAGTAGTATAGATCCGTACGGGACCTACGAGCAGTACTTC. This encodes CASSIDPYGTYEQYF.

The J gene is TRBJ1-5, the V gene TRBV6-5; D is uncertain. The CDR3 totals 13 residues. Germline values: CDR1 MNHEY, CDR2 SVGAGI. V lost 4 bases to trimming and J lost 1 base, with 5 bases between them. The CDR3 bases are TGTGCCAGCAGTTTACAGAGCAATCAGCCCCAGCATTTT. Its translation: CASSLQSNQPQHF.

On this clonotype itself: A much more abundant neighbour one base away suggests this may be a read error. This CDR3 reads CRVITRPLTDTQYF. CDR3 in DNA: TGCAGAGTTATTACCCGACCGCTCACAGATACGCAGTATTTT. The gene calls are TRBV29-1 and TRBJ2-3; D is uncertain. This CDR3 spans 14 amino acids. In germline, CDR1 is SQVTM, CDR2 ANQGSEA.

This chain uses TRBV6-5 with TRBJ1-2; possibly TRBD1 for D (5 bases). The V end was cut by 0 bases, the J end by 4 bases, with 15 bases between. The CDR3 spans 16 residues. From germline, CDR1 is MNHEY and CDR2 SVGAGI. The CDR3: CASSYSLQGTLYGYTF. The CDR3 bases are TGTGCCAGCAGTTACTCTCTCCAGGGAACACTCTATGGCTACACCTTC.

The chain employs TRBV20-1 and TRBJ2-3; TRBD2 aligns across 7 bases. The CDR3 sequence is 14 residues long. With V trimmed by 6 bases and J by 0 bases, 6 bases remained unmatched. In germline, CDR1 is DFQATT, CDR2 SNEGSKA (reference sequence). CDR3 nucleotides: TGCAGTGCCACCAGCGGGGTTAGCACAGATACGCAGTATTTT. Translated: CSATSGVSTDTQYF.

This CDR3 reads CASSLDFSSGTTYGYTF. DNA for the CDR3: TGTGCCAGCAGCTTGGATTTTTCGTCAGGAACGACGTATGGCTACACCTTC. The chain links TRBV5-6 to TRBJ1-2; D gene unclear. This CDR3 has 17 residues. The germline V gene has CDR1 SGHDT and CDR2 YYEEEE. The V gene lost 0 bases and the J gene lost 5 bases, with 20 bases spanning the gap.

In its sample, this clonotype was seen a few times. The gene calls are TRBV20-1 and TRBJ1-1; D is uncertain. This CDR3 region has 12 residues. CDR1 DFQATT and CDR2 SNEGSKA come from the germline V gene (reference sequence). Between the trimmed V and J ends, which lost 2 bases and 9 bases, there was a span of 13 bases. CDR3 nucleotides: TGCAGTGCTAGATGGACCGGATGGAAAGCTTTCTTT. Its protein is CSARWTGWKAFF.

To note about this clonotype: At one of its ends the junction is not consistent with the germline gene, which may arise from a read error. The rearrangement links TRBV6-5 to TRBJ2-7; TRBD2 matches 12 bases. The CDR3 loop spans 16 amino acids. Looked up from germline, CDR1 is MNHEY and CDR2 is SVGAGI. The CDR3 bases are TGTGCCAGCAGTAACTCCCTAGCGGGGGGGCACTACGAGCAGTACTTC. This codes for CASSNSLAGGHYEQYF.

Only a few counts were recorded for this clonotype. The chain employs TRBV20-1 and TRBJ2-7; weak D call: TRBD1 (5 bases). V was trimmed by 5 bases and J by 6 bases, leaving 23 bases between them. In germline, CDR1 is DFQATT, CDR2 SNEGSKA (reference sequence). This CDR3 contains 15 residues. CDR3 loop: CSAPHVGAVAGEQYF. CDR3 DNA sequence: TGCAGTGCTCCCCATGTTGGGGCGGTGGCAGGCGAGCAGTACTTC.

There are a few counts of this clonotype. The J gene is TRBJ1-4, the V gene TRBV2; a possible D gene is TRBD1 (5 bases). CDR3 length equals 13 residues. Germline CDR1 reads SNHLY; CDR2 reads FYNNEI. Trimming removed 8 bases from V and 4 bases from J, with 11 bases in between. CDR3 nucleotides: TGTGCCAGCTTAGGGGAATATAATGAAAAACTGTTTTTT. Protein product: CASLGEYNEKLFF.

This clonotype was found many times. This chain connects TRBV6-5 to TRBJ2-7; 12 nucleotides line up with TRBD1. The CDR3 length is 15 residues. The germline V gene encodes CDR1 MNHEY and CDR2 SVGAGI. V dropped 5 bases and J dropped 4; count of bases not matched to a gene: 6. The DNA for the CDR3 is TGTGCCAGCAGTCGCGGGACAGGGGGCGCTTACGAGCAGTACGTC. It translates to CASSRGTGGAYEQYV.

The chain carries TRBV15 and TRBJ2-1; D is unresolved. With 3 bases removed from V and 3 bases from J, the gap between germline ends came to 3 bases. CDR1 and CDR2 (germline): LNHNV, YYDKDF (reference sequence). This CDR3 has 12 amino acids. DNA for the CDR3: TGTGCCACCAGCAGCCTCTACAATGAGCAGTTCTTC. It yields the protein CATSSLYNEQFF.

The V call is TRBV13, the J call TRBJ2-7, with a weak D call TRBD2 (6 bases). The germline gives CDR1 PRHDT, CDR2 FYEKMQ (reference sequence). Trimming took 3 bases from V and 1 from J, leaving 10 bases between them. This CDR3 is 14 amino acids long. CDR3 bases: TGTGCCAGCAGCTTGCGGGGCCTTTCCTACGAGCAGTACTTC. This translates into CASSLRGLSYEQYF.